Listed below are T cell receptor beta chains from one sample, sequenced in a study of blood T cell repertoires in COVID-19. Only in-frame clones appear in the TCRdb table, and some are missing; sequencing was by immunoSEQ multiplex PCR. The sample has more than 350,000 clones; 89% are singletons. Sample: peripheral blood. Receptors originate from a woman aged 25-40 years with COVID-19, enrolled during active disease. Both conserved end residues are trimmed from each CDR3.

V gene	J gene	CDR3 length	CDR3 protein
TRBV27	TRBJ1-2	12	ASSLGIGVLGYT
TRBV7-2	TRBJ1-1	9	ASRRDTEAF
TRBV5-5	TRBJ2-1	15	ASSYGRRTPDYNEQF
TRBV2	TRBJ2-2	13	ASSGDTTSTGELF
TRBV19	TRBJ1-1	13	ASSRHRQGNTEAF
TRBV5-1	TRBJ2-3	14	ASTSGPGPGTDTQY
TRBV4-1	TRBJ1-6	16	ASSLRGPGQAYNSPLH
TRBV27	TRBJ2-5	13	ASSFTGSGRGTQY
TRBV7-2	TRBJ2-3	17	ASSLPPRLAGGSTDTQY
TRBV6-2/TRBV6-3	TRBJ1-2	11	ASSPRTGSGYT
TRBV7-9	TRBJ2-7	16	ASSLIAGGPASPYEQY
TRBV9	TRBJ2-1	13	ASSVLAGGANEQF
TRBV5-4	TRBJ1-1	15	ASSTGTGGFGATEAF
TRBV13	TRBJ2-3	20	ASSSSAVDLPSGSFVKDTQY
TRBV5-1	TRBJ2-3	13	ASSMIAGEGDTQY
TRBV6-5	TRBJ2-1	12	ASISGLPNNEQF
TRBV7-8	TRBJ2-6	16	ASSDRTVQPSGANVLT
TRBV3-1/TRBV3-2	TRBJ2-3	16	ASSQDVGSPTLTDTQY
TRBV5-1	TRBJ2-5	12	ASSFRGAQETQY
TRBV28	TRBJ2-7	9	ASSPSVEQY